Each of the 10 T cell receptor beta chains below was sequenced from the same sample in a study of T-cell memory formation after mild COVID-19. Via MiXCR, TCRdb re-called the 5' RACE reads, giving one row per CDR3 protein. The sample has 250,000 or so distinct CDR3 sequences, around 17% seen once. The sequencing input was PBMCs or a T cell subset sorted from them (not recorded which). Receptors originate from a man younger than 35 who had mild COVID-19 (a few samples of this study predate the infection). Cell type and time point are not known.

The CDR3 loop reads CASSFVGASTDTQYF. In DNA, the CDR3 is TGCGCCAGCAGCTTCGTCGGAGCTAGCACAGATACGCAGTATTTT. The rearrangement joins TRBV5-1 to TRBJ2-3; D unclear. This CDR3 is 15 amino acids long. The germline V gene encodes CDR1 SGHRS and CDR2 YFSETQ. The V end was cut by 2 bases, the J end by 0 bases, with 10 bases between.

This clonotype was counted between two and nine times. The chain has TRBV3-1 and TRBJ2-7; either TRBD1 or TRBD2 may supply D (5 bases each). The CDR3 loop spans 14 amino acids. V lost 3 bases to trimming and J lost 6 bases, with 15 bases between them. Germline values: CDR1 LGHDT, CDR2 YNNKEL (reference sequence). The CDR3 sequence is CASSQDHMGREQYF. In DNA, the CDR3 is TGTGCCAGCAGCCAGGACCATATGGGACGCGAGCAGTACTTC.

The chain combines TRBV5-1 with TRBJ2-5, with D hard to call. The CDR3 is made up of 12 amino acids. V lost 0 bases and J lost 6, with 6 bases in between. Germline CDR1 is SGHRS and CDR2 is YFSETQ. The CDR3 spells CASSLARQTQYF. CDR3 sequence (DNA): TGCGCCAGCAGCTTGGCCCGCCAGACCCAGTACTTC.

The rearrangement uses TRBV4-1 and TRBJ1-4; maybe TRBD1 (5 bases). The V end was cut by 1 base, the J end by 10 bases, with 10 bases between. The CDR3 contains 13 residues. CDR1 and CDR2 (germline): MGHRA, YSYEKL. CDR3 sequence: CASSQAGGGKLFF. CDR3 coding DNA: TGCGCCAGCAGCCAAGCGGGGGGTGGAAAACTGTTTTTT.

The chain carries TRBV11-2 and TRBJ2-3, with TRBD2 matching over 15 bases. With 4 bases clipped from V and 6 bases from J, the junction kept 14 bases outside the gene matches. Per the germline V gene, CDR1 is SGHAT and CDR2 is FQNNGV. The CDR3 is 19 residues long. The CDR3 region is CASSSTGLAGGPGQDTQYF. CDR3 bases: TGTGCCAGCAGCTCGACCGGACTAGCGGGGGGGCCGGGTCAGGATACGCAGTATTTT.

The genes are TRBV2 and TRBJ2-1; D gene uncertain. V lost 3 bases to trimming and J lost 7 bases, with 4 bases between them. CDR3 length: 11 amino acids. The germline V gene has CDR1 SNHLY and CDR2 FYNNEI. For the CDR3, the DNA is TGTGCCAGCAGTGACCATAATGAGCAGTTCTTC. It yields the protein CASSDHNEQFF.

The chain combines TRBV28 with TRBJ1-2; 7 bases are shared with TRBD1. Germline-derived CDR1 and CDR2 are MDHEN and SYDVKM. This CDR3 is built from 15 residues. The V gene end was trimmed by 5 bases and the J gene end by 2 bases; junction bases not matched to a gene: 8. CDR3 coding DNA: TGTGCCAGCAGTCCCTTACCGACAGGGAACTATGGCTACACCTTC. The encoded protein is CASSPLPTGNYGYTF.

The chain carries TRBV20-1 and TRBJ2-7; 8 bases are shared with TRBD2. Germline CDR1 reads DFQATT; CDR2 reads SNEGSKA (reference sequence). Germline trimming cut 6 bases from V and 2 bases from J; bases unmatched to any gene: 12. The CDR3 has 15 residues. CDR3 sequence (DNA): TGCAGTGCCGGAGGTGAACTAGCGGATACCTACGAGCAGTACGTC. This gives the protein CSAGGELADTYEQYV.

This clonotype has a handful of counts. The rearrangement links TRBV11-1 to TRBJ1-1, with no clear D. Germline V gives CDR1 SGHAT, CDR2 FQDESV (reference sequence). The CDR3 has 12 amino acids. V gave up 3 bases and J gave up 1 base, with 3 bases separating them. CDR3 region: CASSFQNTEAFF. The DNA of the CDR3 is TGTGCCAGCAGCTTTCAGAACACTGAAGCTTTCTTT.

J is TRBJ1-2 and V is TRBV6-5; maybe TRBD1 (5 bases). Germline CDR1 reads MNHEY; CDR2 reads SVGAGI. V lost 5 bases, J lost 8 bases, and 12 bases lay in between. The CDR3 sequence is 12 residues long. Here the CDR3 reads CASSLRGWGYTF. The DNA for the CDR3 is TGTGCCAGCAGTCTAAGGGGATGGGGCTACACCTTC.